The TCR beta chain under discussion was sequenced for a study of CD8 T cells in Susac syndrome. Random hexamers were used to reverse transcribe roughly 0.5 to 1 ug of RNA. Multiplex PCR with immunoSEQ amplified the TCR beta CDR3 across 54 Vbeta and 13 Jbeta. One entry per CDR3 protein, called by TCRdb with MiXCR from the immunoSEQ multiplex PCR reads. In the table there are hundreds of thousands of distinct CDR3 sequences, 70% to 90% of which are singletons. Germline CDR1 is SGHVS and CDR2 is FNYEAQ. This CDR3 has 14 residues. Trimming took 5 bases from V and 7 from J, leaving 18 bases between them. Relapsing-remitting disease, either stable or active, was present in the treatment-naive patients who were the multiple sclerosis controls. FACS was used to enrich TEMRA cells, whereas the CD8+ and CD4+ T cells were obtained by negative isolation.

The chain employs TRBV7-6 and TRBJ2-7, with D perhaps matching TRBD2 (5 bases). The sequenced material came from CD8+ T cells from PBMCs. This TCR came from a human donor with multiple sclerosis. CDR3 sequence: CASSPYMGEREQYF. The DNA for the CDR3 is TGTGCCAGCAGCCCGTATATGGGTGAGCGGGAGCAGTACTTC.